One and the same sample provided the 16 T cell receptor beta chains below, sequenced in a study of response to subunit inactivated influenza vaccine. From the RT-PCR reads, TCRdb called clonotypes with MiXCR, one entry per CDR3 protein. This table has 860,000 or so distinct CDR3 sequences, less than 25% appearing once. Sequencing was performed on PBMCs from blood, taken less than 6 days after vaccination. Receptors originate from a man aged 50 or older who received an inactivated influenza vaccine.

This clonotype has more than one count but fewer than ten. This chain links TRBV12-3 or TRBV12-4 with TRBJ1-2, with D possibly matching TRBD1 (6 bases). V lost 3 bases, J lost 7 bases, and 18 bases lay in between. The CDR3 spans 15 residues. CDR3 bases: TGTGCCAGCAGTTTTTCGGCAGGGGCGCTCCGTGGCTACACCTTC. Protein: CASSFSAGALRGYTF.

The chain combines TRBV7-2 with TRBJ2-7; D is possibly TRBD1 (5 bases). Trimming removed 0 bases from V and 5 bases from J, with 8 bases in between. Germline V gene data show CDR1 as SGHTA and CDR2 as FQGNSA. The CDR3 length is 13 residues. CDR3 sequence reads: CASSLARQNEQYF. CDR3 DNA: TGTGCCAGCAGCTTAGCAAGACAGAACGAGCAGTACTTC. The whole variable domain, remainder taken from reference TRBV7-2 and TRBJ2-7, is GAGVSQSPSNKVTEKGKDVELRCDPISGHTALYWYRQSLGQGLEFLIYFQGNSAPDKSGLPSDRFSAERTGGSVSTLTIQRTQQEDSAVYLCASSLARQNEQYFGPGTRLTVT.

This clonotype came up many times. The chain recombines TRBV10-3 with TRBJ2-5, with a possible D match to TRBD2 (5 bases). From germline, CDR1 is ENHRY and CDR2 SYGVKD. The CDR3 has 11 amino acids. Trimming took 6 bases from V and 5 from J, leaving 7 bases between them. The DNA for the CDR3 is TGTGCCATCAGAGAGGGCGAGACCCAGTACTTC. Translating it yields CAIREGETQYF.

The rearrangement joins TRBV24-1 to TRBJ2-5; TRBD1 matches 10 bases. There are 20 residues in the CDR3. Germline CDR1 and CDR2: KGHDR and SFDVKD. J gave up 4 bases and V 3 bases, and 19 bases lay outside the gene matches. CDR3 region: CATSDVGRDRGYGFRETQYF. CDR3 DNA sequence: TGTGCCACCAGTGATGTGGGTAGGGACAGGGGATATGGTTTTAGAGAGACCCAGTACTTC.

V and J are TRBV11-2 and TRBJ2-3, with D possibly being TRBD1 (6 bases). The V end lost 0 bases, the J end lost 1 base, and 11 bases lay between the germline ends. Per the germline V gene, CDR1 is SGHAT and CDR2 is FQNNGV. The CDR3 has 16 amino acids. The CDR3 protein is CASSLDRYRGTDTQYF. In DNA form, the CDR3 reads TGTGCCAGCAGCTTAGATAGGTACAGGGGCACAGATACGCAGTATTTT.

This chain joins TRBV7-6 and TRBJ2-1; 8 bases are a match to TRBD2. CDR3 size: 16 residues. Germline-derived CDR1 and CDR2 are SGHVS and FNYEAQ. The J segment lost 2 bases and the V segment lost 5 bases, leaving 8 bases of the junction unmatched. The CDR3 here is CASSPQAGETYNEQFF. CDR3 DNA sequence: TGTGCCAGCAGCCCCCAAGCGGGAGAGACCTACAATGAGCAGTTCTTC.

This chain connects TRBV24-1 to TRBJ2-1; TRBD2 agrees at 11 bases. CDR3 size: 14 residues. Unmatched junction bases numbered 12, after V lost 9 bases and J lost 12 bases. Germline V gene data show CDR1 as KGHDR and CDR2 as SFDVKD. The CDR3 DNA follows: TGTGCCACCGCTGACTCACTAGCGGGAGTGGGGCAGTTCTTC. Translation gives CATADSLAGVGQFF.

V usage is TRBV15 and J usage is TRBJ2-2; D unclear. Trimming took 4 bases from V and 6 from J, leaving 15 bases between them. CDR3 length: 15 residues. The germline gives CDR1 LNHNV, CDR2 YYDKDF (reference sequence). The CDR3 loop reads CATSTGLSGPGELFF. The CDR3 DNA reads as TGTGCCACCAGCACAGGCCTATCGGGCCCCGGGGAGCTGTTTTTT.

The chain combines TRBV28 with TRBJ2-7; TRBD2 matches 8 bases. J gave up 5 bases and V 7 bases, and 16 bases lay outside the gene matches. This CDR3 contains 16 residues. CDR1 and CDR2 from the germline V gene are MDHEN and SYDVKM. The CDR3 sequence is CASTPYSGTSTNEQYF. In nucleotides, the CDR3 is TGTGCCAGCACCCCTTATAGTGGGACTAGTACAAACGAGCAGTACTTC. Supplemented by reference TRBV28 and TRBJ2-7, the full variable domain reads DVKVTQSSRYLVKRTGEKVFLECVQDMDHENMFWYRQDPGLGLRLIYFSYDVKMKEKGDIPEGYSVSREKKERFSLILESASTNQTSMYLCASTPYSGTSTNEQYFGPGTRLTVT.

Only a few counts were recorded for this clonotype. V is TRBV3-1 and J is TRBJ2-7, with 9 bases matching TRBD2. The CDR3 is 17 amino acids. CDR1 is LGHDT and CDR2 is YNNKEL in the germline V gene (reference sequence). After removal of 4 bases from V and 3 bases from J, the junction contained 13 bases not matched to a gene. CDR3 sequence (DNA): TGTGCCAGCAGCCCGGAAAAGTTAGCGGGAGCGAACTACGAGCAGTACTTC. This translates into CASSPEKLAGANYEQYF.

The CDR3 sequence: CASSGRQVTASTDTQYF. DNA for the CDR3: TGCGCCAGCAGCGGCAGACAAGTTACCGCATCCACAGATACGCAGTATTTT. The chain combines TRBV5-1 with TRBJ2-3, with D hard to call. The CDR3 runs 17 residues. In germline, CDR1 is SGHRS, CDR2 YFSETQ. Trimming pared 4 bases from V and 2 bases from J, leaving 20 bases between.

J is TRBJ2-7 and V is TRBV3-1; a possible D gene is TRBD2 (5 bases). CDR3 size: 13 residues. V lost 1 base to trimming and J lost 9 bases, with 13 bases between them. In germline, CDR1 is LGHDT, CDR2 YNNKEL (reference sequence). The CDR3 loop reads CASSQGGIGGQYF. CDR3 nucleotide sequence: TGTGCCAGCAGCCAAGGAGGGATCGGTGGGCAGTACTTC.

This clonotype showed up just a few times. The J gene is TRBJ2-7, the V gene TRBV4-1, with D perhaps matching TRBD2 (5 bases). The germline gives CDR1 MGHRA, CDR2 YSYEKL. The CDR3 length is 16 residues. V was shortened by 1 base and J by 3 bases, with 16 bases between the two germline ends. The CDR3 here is CASSQVLAKGLYEQYF. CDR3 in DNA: TGCGCCAGCAGCCAAGTTCTAGCCAAGGGTCTCTACGAGCAGTACTTC.

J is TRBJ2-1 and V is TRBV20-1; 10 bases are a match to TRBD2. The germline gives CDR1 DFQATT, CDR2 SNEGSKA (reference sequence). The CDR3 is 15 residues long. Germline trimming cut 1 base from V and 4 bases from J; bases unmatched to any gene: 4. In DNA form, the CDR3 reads TGCAGTGCTAGAGGGGAGCGGGAGGGTTACAATGAGCAGTTCTTC. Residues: CSARGEREGYNEQFF.

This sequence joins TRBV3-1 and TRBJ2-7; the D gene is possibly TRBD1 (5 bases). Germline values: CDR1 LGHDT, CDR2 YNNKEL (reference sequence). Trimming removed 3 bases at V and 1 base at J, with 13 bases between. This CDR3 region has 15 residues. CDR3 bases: TGTGCCAGCAGCCAGCTCAGGACACCTTCCTACGAGCAGTACTTC. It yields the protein CASSQLRTPSYEQYF.

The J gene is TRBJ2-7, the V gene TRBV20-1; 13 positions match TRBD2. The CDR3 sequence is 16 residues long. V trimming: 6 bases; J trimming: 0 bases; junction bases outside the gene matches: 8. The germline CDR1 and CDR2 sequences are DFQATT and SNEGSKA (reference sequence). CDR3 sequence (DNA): TGCAGTGCAACCGGGACTAGCGGGACGAGCTCCTACGAGCAGTACTTC. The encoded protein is CSATGTSGTSSYEQYF.